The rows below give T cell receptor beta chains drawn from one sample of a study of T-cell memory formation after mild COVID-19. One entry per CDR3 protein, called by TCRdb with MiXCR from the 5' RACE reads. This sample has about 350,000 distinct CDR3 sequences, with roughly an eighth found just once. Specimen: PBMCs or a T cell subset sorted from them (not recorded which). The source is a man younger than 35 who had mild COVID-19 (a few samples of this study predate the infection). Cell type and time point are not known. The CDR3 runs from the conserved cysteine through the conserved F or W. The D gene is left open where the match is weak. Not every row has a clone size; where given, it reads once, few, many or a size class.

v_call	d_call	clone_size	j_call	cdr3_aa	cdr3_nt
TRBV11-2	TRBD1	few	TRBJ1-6	CASSLVGTGYNSPLHF	TGTGCCAGCAGCTTAGTCGGGACAGGGTATAATTCACCCCTCCACTTT
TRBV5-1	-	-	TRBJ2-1	CASSLATADNEQFF	TGCGCCAGCAGCTTGGCCACGGCTGACAATGAGCAGTTCTTC
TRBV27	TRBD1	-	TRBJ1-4	CASSLSGQGGEKLFF	TGTGCCAGCAGTTTATCGGGACAGGGGGGAGAAAAACTGTTTTTT
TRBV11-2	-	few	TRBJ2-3	CASSPSRGRADTQYF	TGTGCCAGCAGCCCCTCGCGGGGCCGGGCAGATACGCAGTATTTT
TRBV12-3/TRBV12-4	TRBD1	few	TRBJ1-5	CASSLNSGGGQPQHF	TGTGCCAGCAGTTTAAATTCAGGGGGCGGTCAGCCCCAGCATTTT
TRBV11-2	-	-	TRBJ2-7	CASSLPLDEGRGREQYF	TGTGCCAGCAGCTTACCTCTGGACGAAGGACGGGGCAGGGAGCAGTACTTC
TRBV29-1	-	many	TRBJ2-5	CSVELQGGLVMEETQYF	TGCAGCGTTGAACTCCAGGGGGGACTAGTCATGGAAGAGACCCAGTACTTC
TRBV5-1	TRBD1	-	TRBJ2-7	CASRPGTGGSEQYF	TGCGCCAGCAGACCCGGGACAGGGGGTTCCGAGCAGTACTTC
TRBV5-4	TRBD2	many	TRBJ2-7	CASSLSSGGYEQYF	TGTGCCAGCAGCCTGTCTAGCGGGGGGTACGAGCAGTACTTC
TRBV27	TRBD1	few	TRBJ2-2	CASRHRTGSDTGELFF	TGTGCCAGCAGACATCGGACAGGGAGTGACACCGGGGAGCTGTTTTTT
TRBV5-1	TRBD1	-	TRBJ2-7	CASSSTGDEQYF	TGCGCCAGCAGCTCGACAGGGGACGAGCAGTACTTC
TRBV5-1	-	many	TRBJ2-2	CASGGDNTGELFF	TGCGCCAGCGGGGGAGATAACACCGGGGAGCTGTTTTTT
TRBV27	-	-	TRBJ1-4	CASGKPGHLNEKLFF	TGTGCCAGCGGAAAACCGGGACACCTTAATGAAAAACTGTTTTTT
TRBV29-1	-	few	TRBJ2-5	CSSEGGQTQYF	TGCAGTTCAGAGGGGGGACAGACCCAGTACTTC
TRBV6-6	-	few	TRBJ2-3	CASGTGLGHTYF	TGTGCCAGCGGTACAGGACTGGGCCATACGTATTTT
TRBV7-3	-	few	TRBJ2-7	CASSSYQGNNEQYF	TGTGCCAGCAGCTCTTACCAGGGGAATAACGAGCAGTACTTC
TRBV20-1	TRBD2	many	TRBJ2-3	CSASGGDRTDTQYF	TGCAGTGCTAGCGGGGGGGACCGCACAGATACGCAGTATTTT
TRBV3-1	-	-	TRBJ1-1	CASSQQRGTEAFF	TGTGCCAGCAGCCAACAAAGGGGCACTGAAGCTTTCTTT
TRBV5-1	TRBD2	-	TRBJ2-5	CATRRGGGQETQYF	TGCGCCACCCGAAGGGGCGGGGGCCAAGAGACCCAGTACTTC
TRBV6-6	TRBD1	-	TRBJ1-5	CASRSPRDRDPGLDQQPQHF	TGTGCCAGCAGATCGCCGCGGGACAGGGATCCGGGTTTGGATCAGCAGCCCCAGCATTTT
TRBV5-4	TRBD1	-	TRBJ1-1	CASTPLLQGKTEAFF	TGTGCCAGCACCCCTCTCTTACAGGGGAAGACTGAAGCTTTCTTT
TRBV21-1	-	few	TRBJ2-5	CASSNRQGSETQYF	TGTGCCAGCAGCAATAGACAGGGATCAGAGACCCAGTACTTC
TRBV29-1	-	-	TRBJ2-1	CSVGWMAGRQFF	TGCAGCGTCGGCTGGATGGCGGGGAGGCAGTTCTTC
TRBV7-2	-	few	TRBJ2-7	CASSPGGWGEQYF	TGTGCCAGCAGCCCCGGGGGATGGGGGGAGCAGTACTTC
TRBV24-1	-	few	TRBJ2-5	CATRFPGHQETQYF	TGTGCCACCAGATTCCCGGGACACCAAGAGACCCAGTACTTC
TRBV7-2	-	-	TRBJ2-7	CASSPGLFYEQYF	TGTGCCAGCAGCCCCGGACTGTTCTACGAGCAGTACTTC
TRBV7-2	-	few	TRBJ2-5	CASSFTGPQETQYF	TGTGCCAGCAGTTTTACGGGACCCCAAGAGACCCAGTACTTC
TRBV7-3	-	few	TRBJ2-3	CASSSTGFTDTQYF	TGTGCCAGCAGCTCTACAGGATTCACAGATACGCAGTATTTT
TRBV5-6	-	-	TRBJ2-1	CASSLNRAPYNEQFF	TGTGCCAGCAGCTTAAACAGGGCCCCCTACAATGAGCAGTTCTTC
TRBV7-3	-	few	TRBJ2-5	CASSPWGQEETQYF	TGTGCCAGCAGCCCGTGGGGGCAGGAAGAGACCCAGTACTTC
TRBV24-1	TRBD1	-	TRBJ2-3	CATSGPTGQGSTDTQYF	TGTGCCACCAGTGGCCCGACGGGACAGGGCAGCACAGATACGCAGTATTTT
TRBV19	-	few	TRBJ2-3	CASGGAWDTQYF	TGTGCCAGTGGGGGGGCCTGGGATACGCAGTATTTT
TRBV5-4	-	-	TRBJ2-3	CASRPRGADTQYF	TGTGCCAGCAGACCTAGGGGGGCAGATACGCAGTATTTT
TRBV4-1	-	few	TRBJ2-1	CASSQGPEQFF	TGCGCCAGCAGCCAAGGGCCTGAGCAGTTCTTC
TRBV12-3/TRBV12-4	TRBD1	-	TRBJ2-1	CASSQNQGADEQFF	TGTGCCAGCAGCCAGAACCAGGGGGCAGATGAGCAGTTCTTC
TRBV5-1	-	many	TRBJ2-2	CASSGGQFTGELFF	TGCGCCAGCAGCGGCGGACAGTTCACCGGGGAGCTGTTTTTT
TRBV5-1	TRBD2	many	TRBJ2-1	CASSLAGLAGAYNEQFF	TGCGCCAGCAGCTTGGCCGGTTTAGCGGGAGCGTACAATGAGCAGTTCTTC
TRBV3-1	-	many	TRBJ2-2	CASSQRGVGELFF	TGTGCCAGCAGCCAACGAGGGGTCGGGGAGCTGTTTTTT
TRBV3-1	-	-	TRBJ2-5	CASSQGDTTQGTQYF	TGTGCCAGCAGCCAAGGGGACACAACTCAGGGGACCCAGTACTTC